A single sample is the source of the 14 T cell receptor beta chains below, sequenced in a study of T-cell reconstitution after alpha-beta-depleted transplantation in children. Molecular barcoding with unique molecular identifiers was used for the TCRbeta library. TCRdb re-called the PCR reads with MiXCR, one entry per CDR3 protein. The data contain hundreds of thousands of distinct CDR3 sequences, about 10% of them singletons. Material: PBMCs from the stem cell graft donor, obtained from the stem cell graft. These receptors all stem from a human donor who donated a stem cell graft to a child with acute myeloid leukemia.

There are many counts of this clonotype. The rearrangement links TRBV20-1 to TRBJ2-5, with 9 bases identical to TRBD2. The germline V gene encodes CDR1 DFQATT and CDR2 SNEGSKA (reference sequence). The CDR3 is 13 amino acids. V gave up 6 bases and J gave up 2 bases; unmatched junction bases: 4. CDR3 protein: CSAPTSGQETQYF. The CDR3 nucleotides are TGCAGTGCCCCGACTAGCGGACAAGAGACCCAGTACTTC.

This clonotype was seen repeatedly, ten times or more. The CDR3 protein is CAIRDTGKTYEQYF. The CDR3 nucleotides read TGTGCCATCAGAGATACAGGAAAAACCTACGAGCAGTACTTC. The genes are TRBV10-3 and TRBJ2-7; a possible D gene is TRBD1 (5 bases). Germline V CDR1 and CDR2: ENHRY, SYGVKD. Trimming removed 6 bases at V and 2 bases at J, with 14 bases between. The CDR3 has 14 residues.

The rearrangement joins TRBV27 to TRBJ1-5; a possible D gene is TRBD1 (5 bases). Germline assignment: CDR1 MNHEY and CDR2 SMNVEV (reference sequence). The CDR3 has 17 residues. Trimming pared 5 bases from V and 2 bases from J, leaving 19 bases between. DNA for the CDR3: TGTGCCAGCAGTCCGCAATTTCGGGGGGATGGCAATCAGCCCCAGCATTTT. This codes for CASSPQFRGDGNQPQHF.

V usage is TRBV3-1 and J usage is TRBJ2-1; possibly TRBD1 for D (7 bases). V gave up 1 base and J gave up 13 bases, with 23 bases separating them. Germline V gene data show CDR1 as LGHDT and CDR2 as YNNKEL (reference sequence). This CDR3 region has 16 residues. In DNA form, the CDR3 reads TGTGCCAGCAGCCAAGTCAGGGGGGTACCTTATGGGGGACAGTTCTTC. It specifies CASSQVRGVPYGGQFF.

This chain connects TRBV5-1 to TRBJ2-7; a weak D match, TRBD2 (6 bases). The CDR3 has 14 residues. Trimming removed 5 bases from V and 6 bases from J, with 18 bases in between. Germline V gene data show CDR1 as SGHRS and CDR2 as YFSETQ. CDR3 nucleotides: TGCGCCAGCAGGGATCCTAGCGCCCATGTCGAGCAGTACTTC. Translated: CASRDPSAHVEQYF.

The chain is built from TRBV6-2 or TRBV6-3 and TRBJ1-2; D is ambiguous. V lost 2 bases and J lost 7, with 17 bases in between. Germline V lookup: CDR1 MNHEY, CDR2 SVGEGT. CDR3 length equals 15 residues. Here the CDR3 DNA reads TGTGCCAGCAGTTACCCCTCGAACATTAGCGGTGGCTACACCTTC. It is translated as CASSYPSNISGGYTF.

The genes are TRBV20-1 and TRBJ2-7; 7 positions match TRBD2. The CDR3 sequence is 13 residues long. V trimming: 7 bases; J trimming: 9 bases; junction bases outside the gene matches: 15. CDR1 is DFQATT and CDR2 is SNEGSKA in the germline V gene (reference sequence). The CDR3 reads CSGAGTTFNGQYF. The CDR3 DNA reads as TGCAGTGGCGCCGGGACTACCTTCAACGGGCAGTACTTC.

This sequence joins TRBV20-1 and TRBJ2-5, with 14 bases that match TRBD2. V shed 5 bases and J 5 bases; nucleotides not matched to a gene: 4. Germline V CDR1 and CDR2: DFQATT, SNEGSKA (reference sequence). CDR3 length equals 14 residues. DNA of the CDR3: TGCAGTGCTGCCAGACTAGCGGGAGGGGAGACCCAGTACTTC. It translates to CSAARLAGGETQYF.

Only a few counts were recorded for this clonotype. The V call is TRBV20-1, the J call TRBJ2-1; perhaps D is TRBD1 or TRBD2 (5 bases each). Germline V CDR1 and CDR2: DFQATT, SNEGSKA (reference sequence). The CDR3 has 16 residues. With 3 bases removed from V and 0 bases from J, the gap between germline ends came to 15 bases. DNA for the CDR3: TGCAGTGCTAGTACCGGGGCGCTTGCCTCCTACAATGAGCAGTTCTTC. This translates into CSASTGALASYNEQFF.

This clonotype showed up many times. The chain carries TRBV28 and TRBJ1-6; D is unclear. CDR3 size: 15 residues. In germline, CDR1 is MDHEN, CDR2 SYDVKM. Trimming removed 5 bases at V and 9 bases at J, with 17 bases between. The CDR3 here is CASSPRTSKSSPLHF. CDR3 DNA sequence: TGTGCCAGCAGTCCGAGAACGAGCAAAAGTTCACCCCTCCACTTT.

In this sample, this clonotype turned up many times. The rearrangement joins TRBV9 to TRBJ2-3, with 10 bases fitting TRBD2. The germline V gene encodes CDR1 SGDLS and CDR2 YYNGEE. V trimming: 0 bases; J trimming: 1 base; junction bases outside the gene matches: 2. CDR3 length: 16 residues. This CDR3 reads CASSVVAGGRTDTQYF. CDR3 DNA: TGTGCCAGCAGCGTAGTAGCGGGAGGTCGCACAGATACGCAGTATTTT.

This clonotype was counted a few times. The CDR3: CASSVGVAGAEQYF. The CDR3 nucleotides are TGTGCCAGCAGCGTAGGGGTAGCGGGAGCCGAGCAGTACTTC. V and J are TRBV9 and TRBJ2-7; 9 nucleotides match TRBD2. Germline V gene lookup returns CDR1 SGDLS and CDR2 YYNGEE. This CDR3 is built from 14 residues. V lost 0 bases and J lost 6; bases outside the gene matches: 4.

This clonotype was counted many times. The V gene is TRBV5-1, the J gene TRBJ2-2, with TRBD2 matching 11 bases. The V gene's germline CDR1 is SGHRS and CDR2 YFSETQ. V shed 4 bases and J 6 bases; nucleotides not matched to a gene: 17. This CDR3 region has 19 residues. The CDR3 here is CASSAGRLAGGEGAGELFF. The CDR3 DNA reads as TGCGCCAGCAGCGCCGGAAGGCTAGCGGGAGGAGAAGGGGCCGGGGAGCTGTTTTTT.

The V call is TRBV2, the J call TRBJ2-3; the match to TRBD2 covers 16 bases. CDR3 length: 17 residues. From germline, CDR1 is SNHLY and CDR2 FYNNEI. Losses at the gene ends were 6 bases for V and 3 bases for J; bases not matched to a gene: 6. For the CDR3, the DNA is TGTGCCAGCAGGACCGGGACTAGCGGGAGGGTAACAGATACGCAGTATTTT. Its protein is CASRTGTSGRVTDTQYF.